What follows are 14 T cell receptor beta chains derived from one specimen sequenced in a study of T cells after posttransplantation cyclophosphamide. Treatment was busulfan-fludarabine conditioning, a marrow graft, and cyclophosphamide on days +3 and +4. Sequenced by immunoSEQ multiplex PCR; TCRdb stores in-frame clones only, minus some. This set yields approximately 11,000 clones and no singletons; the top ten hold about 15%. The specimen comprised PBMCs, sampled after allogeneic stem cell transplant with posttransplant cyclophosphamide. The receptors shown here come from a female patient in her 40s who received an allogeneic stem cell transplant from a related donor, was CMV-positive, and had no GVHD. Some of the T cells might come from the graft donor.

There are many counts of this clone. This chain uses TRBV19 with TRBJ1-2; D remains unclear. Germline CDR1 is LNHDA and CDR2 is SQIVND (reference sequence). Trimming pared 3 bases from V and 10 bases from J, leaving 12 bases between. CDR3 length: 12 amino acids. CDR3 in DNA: TGTGCCAGTAGTATCTCGTTCAGGTCCTACACCTTC. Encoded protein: CASSISFRSYTF.

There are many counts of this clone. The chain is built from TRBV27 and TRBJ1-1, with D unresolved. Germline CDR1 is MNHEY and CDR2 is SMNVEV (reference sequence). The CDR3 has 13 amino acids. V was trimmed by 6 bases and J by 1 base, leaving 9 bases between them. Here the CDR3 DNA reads TGTGCCAGCAGCATCAAGCCGAACACTGAAGCTTTCTTT. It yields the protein CASSIKPNTEAFF.

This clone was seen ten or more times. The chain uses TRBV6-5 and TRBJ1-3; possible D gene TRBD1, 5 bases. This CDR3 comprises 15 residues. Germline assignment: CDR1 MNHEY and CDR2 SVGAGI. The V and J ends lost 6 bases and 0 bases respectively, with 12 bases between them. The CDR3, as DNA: TGTGCCAGCAGCCTAACACAGGACTCTGGAAACACCATATATTTT. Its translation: CASSLTQDSGNTIYF.

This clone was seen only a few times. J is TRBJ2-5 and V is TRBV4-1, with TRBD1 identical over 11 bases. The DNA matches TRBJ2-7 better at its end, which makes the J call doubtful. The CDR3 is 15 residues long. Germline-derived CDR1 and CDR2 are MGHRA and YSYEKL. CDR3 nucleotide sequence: TGCGCCAGCAGCCACCACGGACAGGGGGCTGACGAGCAGTACTTC. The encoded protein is CASSHHGQGADEQYF.

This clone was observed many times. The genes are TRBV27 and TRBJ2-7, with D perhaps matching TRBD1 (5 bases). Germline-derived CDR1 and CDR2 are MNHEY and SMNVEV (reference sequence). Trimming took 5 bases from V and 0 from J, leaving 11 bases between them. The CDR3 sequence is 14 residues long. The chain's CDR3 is CASSPHRLSYEQYF. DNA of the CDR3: TGTGCCAGCAGTCCCCACAGGCTCTCCTACGAGCAGTACTTC.

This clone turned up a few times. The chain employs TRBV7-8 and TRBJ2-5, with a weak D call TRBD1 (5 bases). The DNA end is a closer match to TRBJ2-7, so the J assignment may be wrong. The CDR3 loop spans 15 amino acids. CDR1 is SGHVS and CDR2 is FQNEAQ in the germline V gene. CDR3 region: CASSLPPGWAREQYF. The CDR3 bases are TGTGCCAGCAGCTTACCACCAGGGTGGGCCCGCGAGCAGTACTTC.

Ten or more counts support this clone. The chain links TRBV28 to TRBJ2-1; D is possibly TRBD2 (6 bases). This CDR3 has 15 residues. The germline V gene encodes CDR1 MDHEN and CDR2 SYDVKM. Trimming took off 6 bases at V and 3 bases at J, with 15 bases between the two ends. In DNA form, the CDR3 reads TGTGCCAGCAGCCCAATCAGCGGGCACTACAATGAGCAGTTCTTC. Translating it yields CASSPISGHYNEQFF.

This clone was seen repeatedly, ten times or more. The CDR3 nucleotides read TGTGCCAGCAGCCCGGTTGGTCCCTCCTACGAGCAGTACTTC. This codes for CASSPVGPSYEQYF. This chain links TRBV7-9 with TRBJ2-7, with unresolved D. Germline V gene data show CDR1 as SEHNR and CDR2 as FQNEAQ (reference sequence). The CDR3 totals 14 residues. Trimming shortened V by 5 bases and J by 0 bases, and 11 bases separated the two germline ends.

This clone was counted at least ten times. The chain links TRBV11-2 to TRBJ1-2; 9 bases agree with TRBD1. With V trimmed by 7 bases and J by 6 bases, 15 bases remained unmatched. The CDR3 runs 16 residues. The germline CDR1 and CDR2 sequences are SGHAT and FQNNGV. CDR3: CASTTIKPGTGNGYTF. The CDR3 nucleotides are TGTGCCAGCACCACTATAAAACCCGGGACAGGGAATGGCTACACCTTC.

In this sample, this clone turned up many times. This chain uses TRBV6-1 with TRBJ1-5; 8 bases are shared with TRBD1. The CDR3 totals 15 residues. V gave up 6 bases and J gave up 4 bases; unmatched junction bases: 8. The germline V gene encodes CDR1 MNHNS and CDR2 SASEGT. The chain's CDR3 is CASRPTGGFNQPQHF. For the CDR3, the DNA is TGTGCCAGCAGACCTACAGGGGGGTTTAATCAGCCCCAGCATTTT.

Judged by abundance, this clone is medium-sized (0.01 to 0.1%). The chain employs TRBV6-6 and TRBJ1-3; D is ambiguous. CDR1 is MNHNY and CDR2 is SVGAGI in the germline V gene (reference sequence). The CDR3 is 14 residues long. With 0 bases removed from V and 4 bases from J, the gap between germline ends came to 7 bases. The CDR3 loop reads CASSYSGRGNTIYF. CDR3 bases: TGTGCCAGCAGTTACTCGGGCCGAGGAAACACCATATATTTT.

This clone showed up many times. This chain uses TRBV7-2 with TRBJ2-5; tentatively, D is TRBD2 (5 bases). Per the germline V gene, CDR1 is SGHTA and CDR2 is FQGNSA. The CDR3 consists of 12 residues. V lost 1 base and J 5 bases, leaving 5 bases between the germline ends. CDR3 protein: CASSLVAETQYF. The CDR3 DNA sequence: TGTGCCAGCAGCTTAGTAGCGGAGACCCAGTACTTC.

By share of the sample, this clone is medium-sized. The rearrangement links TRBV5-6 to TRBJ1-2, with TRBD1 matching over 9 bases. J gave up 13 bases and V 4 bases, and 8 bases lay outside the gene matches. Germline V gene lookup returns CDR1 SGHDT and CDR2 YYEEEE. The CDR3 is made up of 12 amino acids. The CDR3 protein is CASSPGTGPGTF. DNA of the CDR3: TGTGCCAGCAGCCCGGGGACAGGGCCGGGCACCTTC.

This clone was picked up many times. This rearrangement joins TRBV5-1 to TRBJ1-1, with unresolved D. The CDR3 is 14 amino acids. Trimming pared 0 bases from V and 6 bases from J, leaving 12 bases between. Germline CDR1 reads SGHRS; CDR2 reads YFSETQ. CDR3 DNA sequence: TGCGCCAGCAGCTTGGCCGGAGATTCCGCTGAAGCTTTCTTT. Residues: CASSLAGDSAEAFF.